This T cell receptor beta chain is drawn from a study of cytomegalovirus exposure and HLA in healthy donors. 13 Jbeta primers and 60 Vbeta primers were used for the PCR. Repertoires were generated with immunoSEQ multiplex PCR, while TCRdb's copy carries only in-frame clones and drops some. The sample table includes about 150,000 clones. Germline V gene lookup returns CDR1 SGDLS and CDR2 YYNGEE. V lost 3 bases to trimming and J lost 6 bases; unmatched junction nucleotides: 3. The CDR3 has 14 amino acids. This TCR derives from a woman in her forties or fifties in good health and CMV-seronegative. Sequenced material: PBMCs. The chain carries TRBV9 and TRBJ1-5; 10 nucleotides align to TRBD1. The CDR3 nucleotides are TGTGCCAGCAGCGCAGGACAGGGGGGTCAGCCCCAGCATTTT. This codes for CASSAGQGGQPQHF.